This TCR beta chain was sequenced for a study of post-analysis software for immune sequencing data. About the research overall: Some patients lacked subtype; others had relapsing-remitting, secondary progressive or progressive-relapsing disease. Study findings and constraints: TRBV5-6, TRBV5-1 and TRBV20-1 belonged to a set of roughly five TRBV segments that were more frequent in patients than controls.

Unique molecular identifiers were present in the TCR beta cDNA libraries. TCRdb reprocessed the PCR reads via MiXCR and lists one record per CDR3 protein. The sample holds fewer than 850,000 distinct CDR3 sequences; roughly 46% are singletons and the top ten take roughly 5.2%. This clonotype was seen a handful of times. Its antigen remains unidentified. The CDR3 spans 14 residues. Per the germline V gene, CDR1 is MNHEY and CDR2 is SVGAGI. The V and J ends lost 5 bases and 5 bases, in that order; junction bases with no gene match: 6. The TCR comes from a girl under 18 with multiple sclerosis. The sequencing sample was made of blood. This chain uses TRBV6-5 with TRBJ2-7; 10 nucleotides match TRBD1. CDR3 protein: CASSPGQGPHEQYF. CDR3 DNA sequence: TGTGCCAGCAGTCCGGGACAGGGGCCCCACGAGCAGTACTTC.